A single sample gave rise to the 9 T cell receptor beta chains below, sequenced in a study of cytomegalovirus exposure and HLA in healthy donors (dated by TCRdb to between 2016 and 2019). Library generation was performed with the immunoSEQ multiplex PCR assay. For the multiplex PCR, a mixture combining 60 forward primers for TCR Vbeta segments and 13 reverse primers for TCR Jbeta segments was used. As stored in TCRdb, this immuneACCESS dataset retains in-frame rearrangements with V and J assigned. A fraction of the clones does not appear; measured against another copy, unresolved V genes explain less than half of the discrepancy, and the remainder lacks a known reason. The sample includes tens of thousands of clones, with roughly 80% observed a single time. The ten largest clones represent under 25% of the sample. The sequenced sample consisted of PBMCs. The receptors derive from a woman aged 40 to 49 in good health and CMV-seropositive.

J is TRBJ1-6 and V is TRBV2; D ambiguous. CDR1 SNHLY and CDR2 FYNNEI come from the germline V gene. CDR3 length: 14 amino acids. Trimming took off 6 bases at V and 7 bases at J, with 13 bases between the two ends. CDR3 nucleotides: TGTGCCAGCAGCGTGACAACATCAAATTCACCCCTCCACTTT. Residues: CASSVTTSNSPLHF.

The V and J genes are TRBV6-1 and TRBJ1-2, with D perhaps matching TRBD1 (6 bases). The germline V gene encodes CDR1 MNHNS and CDR2 SASEGT. V was shortened by 6 bases and J by 0 bases, with 14 bases between the two germline ends. CDR3 length: 15 amino acids. The CDR3 nucleotides read TGTGCCAGCAGGTTTGGGCAGGGGTCTAACTATGGCTACACCTTC. Translating gives CASRFGQGSNYGYTF.

This clone was observed a single time. The chain has TRBV28 and TRBJ1-1; tentatively, D is TRBD1 (5 bases). Germline loops: CDR1 MDHEN, CDR2 SYDVKM. The V end lost 3 bases, the J end lost 2 bases, and 25 bases lay between the germline ends. The CDR3 runs to 19 residues. CDR3 sequence (DNA): TGTGCCAGCAGTTTTGGACCCCGAATCACACTCAGGGAAAACACTGAAGCTTTCTTT. It yields the protein CASSFGPRITLRENTEAFF.

This chain's CDR3 is CAWRGGAYNSPLHF. CDR3 nucleotide sequence: TGTGCCTGGAGGGGAGGGGCCTATAATTCACCCCTCCACTTT. V gene TRBV30 combines with J gene TRBJ1-6, with D perhaps matching TRBD1 (5 bases). The V gene lost 3 bases and the J gene lost 2 bases, with 8 bases spanning the gap. The CDR3 contains 14 residues. Germline CDR1 and CDR2: GTSNPN and SVGIG (reference sequence).

On this clone itself: A junction end diverges from the germline sequence, so it may reflect a read error. The chain joins TRBV9 to TRBJ2-2, with TRBD2 identical over 10 bases. The CDR3 covers 17 residues. Germline-derived CDR1 and CDR2 are SGDLS and YYNGEE. CDR3 region: CASSGRAGGPNAGELFF. CDR3 bases: TGTGCCAGCAGCGGAAGAGCGGGAGGGCCGAACGCCGGGGAGCTGTTTTTT.

The chain recombines TRBV5-1 with TRBJ1-4, with D hard to call. This CDR3 comprises 13 residues. V lost 0 bases and J lost 8, with 8 bases in between. Germline V gives CDR1 SGHRS, CDR2 YFSETQ. This CDR3 is CASSLVVGEKLFF. The CDR3 DNA sequence: TGCGCCAGCAGCTTGGTGGTCGGGGAAAAACTGTTTTTT.

A few counts support this clone. The J gene is TRBJ1-5, the V gene TRBV19; 8 bases are a match to TRBD1. The CDR3 is 15 residues long. Germline loops: CDR1 LNHDA, CDR2 SQIVND (reference sequence). V shed 6 bases, J shed 7 bases, and the junction held 11 bases outside the gene matches. The DNA for the CDR3 is TGTGCCAGTAGCTTTTTCGGGCAGGGGGCCCAGCCCCAGCATTTT. Amino acid sequence: CASSFFGQGAQPQHF.

V gene TRBV6-6 combines with J gene TRBJ1-4; D uncertain. Between the trimmed V and J ends, which lost 6 bases and 5 bases, there was a span of 13 bases. Looked up from germline, CDR1 is MNHNY and CDR2 is SVGAGI (reference sequence). The CDR3 sequence is 14 residues long. This CDR3 is CASSSGVPNEKLFF. CDR3 DNA: TGTGCCAGCAGCTCCGGGGTCCCAAATGAAAAACTGTTTTTT.

The chain is built from TRBV30 and TRBJ2-1; 9 bases fit TRBD1. Per germline, CDR1 GTSNPN and CDR2 SVGIG (reference sequence). This CDR3 has 14 residues. V trimming: 1 base; J trimming: 9 bases; junction bases outside the gene matches: 7. The CDR3: CAWSASLTGGEQFF. CDR3 DNA sequence: TGTGCCTGGAGTGCATCCTTGACAGGGGGTGAGCAGTTCTTC.